The source of this TCR beta chain is a study of T cell repertoires in aging, cancer and after chemotherapy. Regarding the study as a whole: Immunological memory after chemotherapy cannot be judged from the repertoire data. In cancer patients, declining TCR diversity with age involved lost richness and lost evenness. Rebound thymic output was suggested by rising median generation probability during chemotherapy in each cancer cohort.

Note on this clonotype: No antigen is known for it.

Multiplex touch-down PCR with TRB-A/B primers amplified rearranged V-D-J TRB sequences. TCRdb re-derived calls from the multiplex PCR reads in MiXCR, one entry per CDR3 protein. Here the sample spans 11,000 or so distinct CDR3 sequences, more than 20% being singletons. Peripheral blood genomic DNA, not sorted cells or RNA, was the template. This TCR came from a human donor in good health. Sequenced material: blood.

The CDR3 sequence: CASSFVGALGNEKLFF. The DNA for the CDR3 is TGTGCCAGCAGCTTTGTAGGGGCGCTTGGGAATGAAAAACTGTTTTTT. The chain has TRBV5-6 and TRBJ1-4, with D possibly TRBD1 on 5 matching bases. CDR1 SGHDT and CDR2 YYEEEE come from the germline V gene. The CDR3 length is 16 residues. V lost 2 bases, J lost 5 bases, and 16 bases lay in between.